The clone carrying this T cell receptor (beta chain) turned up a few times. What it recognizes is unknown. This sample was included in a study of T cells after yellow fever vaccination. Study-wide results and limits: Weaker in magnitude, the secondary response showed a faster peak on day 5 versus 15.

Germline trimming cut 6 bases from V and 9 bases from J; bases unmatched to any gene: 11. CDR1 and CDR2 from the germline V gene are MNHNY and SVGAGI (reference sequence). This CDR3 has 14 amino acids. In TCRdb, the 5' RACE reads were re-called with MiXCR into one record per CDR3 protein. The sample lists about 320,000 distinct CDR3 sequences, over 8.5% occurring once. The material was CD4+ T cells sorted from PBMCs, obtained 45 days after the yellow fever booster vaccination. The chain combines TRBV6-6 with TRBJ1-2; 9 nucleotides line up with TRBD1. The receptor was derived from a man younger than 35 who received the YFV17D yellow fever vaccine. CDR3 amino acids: CASSRQGVTHRYTF. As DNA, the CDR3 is TGTGCCAGCAGCCGACAGGGGGTGACCCACCGCTACACCTTC.